This TCR beta chain derives from a study of shared T cell receptors in the human thymus. TCRdb's table, derived via immunoSEQ multiplex PCR, lists solely in-frame clones and lacks some. The sample includes 550,000 to 800,000 clones, roughly 88% of them seen just once. The CDR3 totals 15 residues. Trimming left V 0 bases short and J 1 base short, with 10 bases between. CDR1 and CDR2 (germline): SGHRS, YFSETQ. Separately, the same data were catalogued under a study of human thymus T cells. From that paper: Serving as donors were healthy Finnish infants, each of whom was having open corrective surgery for congenital heart defects. Corrective heart surgery yielded resections, and these provided the thymus tissue.

The TCR sequence derives from a girl less than two years old with a congenital heart defect. V usage is TRBV5-1 and J usage is TRBJ1-1; D is unclear. The sequencing sample was made of thymocytes. Here the CDR3 DNA reads TGCGCCAGCAGCTTGGTGCCGCGAGCGAACACTGAAGCTTTCTTT. This sequence encodes CASSLVPRANTEAFF.